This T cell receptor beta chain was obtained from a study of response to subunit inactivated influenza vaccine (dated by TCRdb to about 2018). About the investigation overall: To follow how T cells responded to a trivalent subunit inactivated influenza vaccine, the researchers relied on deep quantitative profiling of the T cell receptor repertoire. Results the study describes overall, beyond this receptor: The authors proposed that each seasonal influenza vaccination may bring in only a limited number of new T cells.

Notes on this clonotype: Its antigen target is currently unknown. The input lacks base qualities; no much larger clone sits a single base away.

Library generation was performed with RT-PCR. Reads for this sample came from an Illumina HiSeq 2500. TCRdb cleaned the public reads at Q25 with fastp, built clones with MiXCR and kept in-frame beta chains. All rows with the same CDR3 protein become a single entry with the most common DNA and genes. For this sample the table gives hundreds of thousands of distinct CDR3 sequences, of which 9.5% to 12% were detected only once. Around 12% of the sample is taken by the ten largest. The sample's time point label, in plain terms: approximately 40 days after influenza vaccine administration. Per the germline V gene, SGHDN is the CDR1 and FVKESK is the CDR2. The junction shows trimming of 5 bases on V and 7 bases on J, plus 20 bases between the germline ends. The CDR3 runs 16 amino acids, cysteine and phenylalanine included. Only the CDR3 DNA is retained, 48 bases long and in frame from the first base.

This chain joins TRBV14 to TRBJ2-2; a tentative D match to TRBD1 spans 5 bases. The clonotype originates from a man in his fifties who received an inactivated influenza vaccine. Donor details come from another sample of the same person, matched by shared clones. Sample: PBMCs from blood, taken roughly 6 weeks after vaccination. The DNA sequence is TGTGCCAGCAGCTCGGCCCCAGGGTTAAGGATCGGGGAGCTGTTTTTT. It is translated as CASSSAPGLRIGELFF.